Following are 21 T cell receptor beta chains from one sample sequenced in a study of cytotoxic CD8 clonotypes in ibrutinib-treated CLL. This table comes from immunoSEQ multiplex PCR, and its TCRdb copy is limited to in-frame clones, with some not included. The sample contains under 150,000 clones, under 95% of which appear only once. The sequencing used PBMCs, collected after 12 months of ibrutinib treatment. These receptors were obtained from a human donor with chronic lymphocytic leukemia.

The J gene is TRBJ2-7, the V gene TRBV7-8; D not certain. This CDR3 is built from 12 residues. Trimming pared 3 bases from V and 4 bases from J, leaving 7 bases between. CDR1 and CDR2 (germline): SGHVS, FQNEAQ. DNA of the CDR3: TGTGCCAGCAGCTTTCTTCAGTACGAGCAGTACTTC. It is translated as CASSFLQYEQYF.

The chain uses TRBV5-1 and TRBJ2-1, with D uncertain. The CDR3 extends over 14 amino acids. Germline V CDR1 and CDR2: SGHRS, YFSETQ. The V and J ends lost 0 bases and 6 bases respectively, with 10 bases between them. DNA for the CDR3: TGCGCCAGCAGCTTGGGGCTAGTTCTCAATGAGCAGTTCTTC. Translation gives CASSLGLVLNEQFF.

This chain joins TRBV30 and TRBJ2-1, with D hard to call. The CDR3 is 16 amino acids. Trimming left V 3 bases short and J 4 bases short, with 19 bases between. The germline V gene has CDR1 GTSNPN and CDR2 SVGIG (reference sequence). The CDR3 spells CAWRDPDGTKYNEQFF. The CDR3, as DNA: TGTGCCTGGAGGGACCCTGATGGTACTAAATACAATGAGCAGTTCTTC. Drawing the rest from reference TRBV30 and TRBJ2-1, the complete variable domain is SQTIHQWPATLVQPVGSPLSLECTVEGTSNPNLYWYRQAAGRGLQLLFYSVGIGQISSEVPQNLSASRPQDRQFILSSKKLLLSDSGFYLCAWRDPDGTKYNEQFFGPGTRLTVL.

The J gene is TRBJ1-5, the V gene TRBV6-1; 7 bases are shared with TRBD1. Looked up from germline, CDR1 is MNHNS and CDR2 is SASEGT. The CDR3 totals 15 residues. J was trimmed by 2 bases and V by 5 bases; bases with no gene match: 6. Here the CDR3 DNA reads TGTGCCAGCAGTACACGACAGGGCGGCAATCAGCCCCAGCATTTT. As protein: CASSTRQGGNQPQHF.

The chain carries TRBV19 and TRBJ2-6; D unresolved. V lost 7 bases and J 2 bases, leaving 12 bases between the germline ends. CDR3 length equals 15 residues. Germline V gene lookup returns CDR1 LNHDA and CDR2 SQIVND (reference sequence). DNA for the CDR3: TGTGCCAGTACCTACTTTCTCGCTGGGGCCAACGTCCTGACTTTC. This encodes CASTYFLAGANVLTF.

This clone appeared once. The rearrangement joins TRBV18 to TRBJ2-3; a possible D gene is TRBD2 (6 bases). This CDR3 region has 15 residues. Trimming pared 3 bases from V and 0 bases from J, leaving 10 bases between. Germline V gene lookup returns CDR1 KGHSH and CDR2 LQKENI. The CDR3 DNA reads TGTGCCAGCTCACCGAGGGAGGCGAGCACAGATACGCAGTATTTT. It codes for CASSPREASTDTQYF.

The chain is built from TRBV5-1 and TRBJ2-7; D is undetermined. Per germline, CDR1 SGHRS and CDR2 YFSETQ. The CDR3 extends over 18 amino acids. The V gene lost 0 bases and the J gene lost 3 bases, with 22 bases spanning the gap. The CDR3: CASSLAKIGSRLLYEQYF. The CDR3 DNA follows: TGCGCCAGCAGCTTGGCCAAAATCGGGTCTCGTTTGCTCTACGAGCAGTACTTC.

V is TRBV29-1 and J is TRBJ2-5; 11 nucleotides line up with TRBD2. The germline V gene has CDR1 SQVTM and CDR2 ANQGSEA. Trimming cost V 7 bases and J 2 bases; bases outside gene matches: 6. This CDR3 has 14 residues. The CDR3 is CSADGTSGQETQYF. The CDR3 nucleotides read TGCAGCGCCGACGGGACTAGCGGACAAGAGACCCAGTACTTC.

V gene TRBV19 combines with J gene TRBJ2-7; no clear D. Trimming pared 7 bases from V and 4 bases from J, leaving 17 bases between. The CDR3 sequence is 14 residues long. The V gene's germline CDR1 is LNHDA and CDR2 SQIVND (reference sequence). The CDR3 coding sequence is TGTGCCAGTAAGGGTGCGGAGCGTGAGTACGAGCAGTACTTC. Translating gives CASKGAEREYEQYF.

The CDR3 bases are TGTGCCAGTAGGTCCACATGGAGCTCCTACGAGCAGTACTTC. Encoded protein: CASRSTWSSYEQYF. The chain recombines TRBV19 with TRBJ2-7; D remains ambiguous. The V gene's germline CDR1 is LNHDA and CDR2 SQIVND (reference sequence). Trimming removed 6 bases from V and 0 bases from J, with 12 bases in between. The CDR3 loop spans 14 amino acids.

This clone came up once. An end of the junction does not agree with germline; a read error may underlie this. V is TRBV7-7 and J is TRBJ1-3; no firm D call. The CDR3 has 15 residues. Per the germline V gene, CDR1 is SSHAT and CDR2 is FNYEAQ (reference sequence). This CDR3 is CASSMGRGPGNTIYF. The CDR3 DNA reads as TGTGCTAGCAGCATGGGTCGAGGGCCTGGAAACACCATATATTTT.

The chain carries TRBV28 and TRBJ1-2; 7 positions match TRBD1. V was pared by 4 bases and J by 8 bases, with 10 bases of the junction left unmatched. The CDR3 runs to 14 residues. Germline-derived CDR1 and CDR2 are MDHEN and SYDVKM. As DNA, the CDR3 is TGTGCCAGCAGTTCTCAACCGGGACAGAGGGGCTACACCTTC. Protein sequence: CASSSQPGQRGYTF.

This rearrangement joins TRBV19 to TRBJ2-3, with 7 bases matching TRBD2. The junction had 5 bases not matched to a gene; V was cut back by 2 bases and J by 0 bases. The V gene's germline CDR1 is LNHDA and CDR2 SQIVND (reference sequence). The CDR3 totals 16 residues. In nucleotides, the CDR3 is TGTGCCAGTAGTATAAGGGGAGCGGGAAGCACAGATACGCAGTATTTT. As protein: CASSIRGAGSTDTQYF.

The genes are TRBV4-3 and TRBJ1-1; D gene unclear. The germline CDR1 and CDR2 sequences are LGHNA and YSLEER. This CDR3 is built from 15 residues. V was pared by 1 base and J by 0 bases, with 9 bases between. Here the CDR3 reads CASSQGTGMNTEAFF. CDR3 bases: TGCGCCAGCAGCCAAGGTACTGGCATGAACACTGAAGCTTTCTTT.

The rearrangement links TRBV19 to TRBJ2-7, with TRBD2 matching 14 bases. V was clipped by 4 bases and J by 4 bases; unmatched bases: 9. The CDR3 extends over 17 amino acids. Germline values: CDR1 LNHDA, CDR2 SQIVND (reference sequence). CDR3 protein: CASSKGTSGRTPYEQYF. In DNA form, the CDR3 reads TGTGCCAGTAGTAAAGGGACTAGCGGGAGAACCCCTTACGAGCAGTACTTC.

V gene TRBV5-1 combines with J gene TRBJ2-1; D remains unclear. The germline CDR1 and CDR2 sequences are SGHRS and YFSETQ. V dropped 2 bases and J dropped 4 bases, with 7 bases sitting between them. CDR3 size: 13 residues. CDR3 nucleotides: TGCGCCAGCAGCTTTGCAGGATACAATGAGCAGTTCTTC. Residues: CASSFAGYNEQFF.

The V call is TRBV9, the J call TRBJ2-2; weak D call: TRBD1 (6 bases). Germline lookup yields CDR1 SGDLS and CDR2 YYNGEE. Trimming cost V 5 bases and J 0 bases, with 11 bases left between them. The CDR3 is made up of 15 amino acids. This CDR3 is CASSGQGTNTGELFF. The CDR3 bases are TGTGCCAGCAGTGGGCAGGGGACGAACACCGGGGAGCTGTTTTTT.

This chain links TRBV29-1 with TRBJ2-7; D unresolved. V was clipped by 4 bases and J by 7 bases, with 17 bases between them. The germline CDR1 and CDR2 sequences are SQVTM and ANQGSEA. This CDR3 region has 13 residues. CDR3 sequence (DNA): TGCAGCGTTGGGGTGGGCCCAATAGAGGAGCAGTACTTC. Translated: CSVGVGPIEEQYF.

The V gene is TRBV7-9, the J gene TRBJ2-7; D not certain. The CDR3 is made up of 13 amino acids. Deletions cut 2 bases from V and 5 bases from J, with 10 bases between. CDR1 is SEHNR and CDR2 is FQNEAQ in the germline V gene (reference sequence). The CDR3 spells CASSLIPLNEQYF. As DNA, the CDR3 is TGTGCCAGCAGCTTAATCCCCCTCAACGAGCAGTACTTC.

The chain carries TRBV9 and TRBJ2-7; D is unclear. The CDR3 spans 9 residues. CDR1 is SGDLS and CDR2 is YYNGEE in the germline V gene. The V and J ends lost 4 bases and 8 bases respectively, with 4 bases between them. As DNA, the CDR3 is TGTGCCAGCAGCAATAAGCAGTACTTC. Residues: CASSNKQYF. Supplemented by reference TRBV9 and TRBJ2-7, the full variable domain reads DSGVTQTPKHLITATGQRVTLRCSPRSGDLSVYWYQQSLDQGLQFLIQYYNGEERAKGNILERFSAQQFPDLHSELNLSSLELGDSALYFCASSNKQYFGPGTRLTVT.

The gene calls are TRBV29-1 and TRBJ2-3; D is tentatively TRBD1 or TRBD2 (6 bases each). CDR3 length: 13 residues. Germline CDR1 SQVTM, CDR2 ANQGSEA. V lost 4 bases, J lost 4 bases, and 12 bases lay in between. CDR3 bases: TGCAGCGTTGTGGGGGGCGCAGCAGATACGCAGTATTTT. Its translation is CSVVGGAADTQYF.